This T cell receptor beta chain was documented in a study of T cells in Graves' hyperthyroidism and ophthalmopathy (dated by TCRdb to between 2018 and 2021). Study-wide context: Peripheral blood samples were taken at the time of initial diagnosis, prior to any treatment. The paper reports TCR Vbeta CDR3 sequencing of some 140 peripheral blood samples: approximately 43 ophthalmopathy, around 80 hyperthyroidism and some 17 progressor patients. Prospective prediction of ophthalmopathy was tested in an independent validation cohort consisting of about 20 hyperthyroidism patients and more than 15 patients who later progressed to ophthalmopathy. After blood sampling, hyperthyroidism patients were treated with methimazole at a starting dose of 30 mg daily, and ophthalmopathy patients were treated with high-dose intravenous methylprednisolone. For training and testing, the roughly 93 patients in the discovery cohort were randomly divided in a 7:3 ratio. To identify distinguishing TCR V-J signatures, a discovery cohort of around 100 patients was used, comprising approximately 40 with Graves' ophthalmopathy and around 60 with stable Graves' hyperthyroidism. In about 6 Graves' hyperthyroidism patients, the study also compared T-cell repertoires from thyroid tissue with T-cell repertoires from blood. General conclusions and limits of the study: Most expanded thyroid clonotypes (frequency above 0.001) were also found in blood, which suggests that blood repertoires may mirror thyroid immune responses. During validation, the model predicted progression to ophthalmopathy a median of roughly 7.1 months ahead of onset, with around 71% sensitivity and under 85% specificity. Ophthalmopathy was separated from stable hyperthyroidism by a 13 V-J signature model, with around 90% sensitivity and about 81% specificity obtained in cross-validation and 80%/75% obtained in testing. No statistical method was used to set the sample size in advance, and investigators knew the group allocation.

Notes on this clonotype: What antigen it recognizes has not been identified. One base away lies a much larger clone, so this may be a sequencing read error.

Amplification of TCR beta CDR3 regions was carried out from RNA transcripts. For the first round of RT-PCR on the TCR CDR3, the HTBI primer set was used together with the Qiagen OneStep RT-PCR kit. Libraries were constructed in a second round of multiplex PCR, after which size selection and purification were carried out. Sequencing of the libraries was done on an Illumina HiSeq2000 using paired-end 100 bp reads. Turning to the authors' computational methods: Raw data were processed with SOAPnuke, discarding reads with adapters, uncalled bases, mean Phred below 15, or no exact constant-primer or identifier match. COPE v1.2.5 was used to merge the high-quality paired reads, and each unique nucleotide sequence was defined as a clonotype. MiTCR v1.1 was used to align the clonotypes against IMGT TRBV, TRBD and TRBJ reference segments. Only V-J combinations with frequency above 0.0001, covering roughly 99% of repertoires, were analysed. The TCS score was defined as the ratio of F50 (clonal expansion) to E x V (chaos), calculated using BLOSUM62-based TCRdist between CDR3 peptides within each V-J. Welch's t-statistics and random forest reduced around 550 V-J features to 10 to 15, which were used in a naive Bayes classifier (R e1071). TCRdb handled the public reads itself, with Q25 trimming in fastp and clone calling in MiXCR, and kept productive beta chains. Identical CDR3 proteins give one entry, which carries the most common genes and DNA. The V and J calls and clone size are TCRdb's, not the authors'. In all, the sample holds 550,000 to 600,000 distinct CDR3 sequences, and 15% to 20% of those were seen once. The top ten clones comprise approximately 18% of the sample.

A patient counted as having stable Graves' hyperthyroidism if no progression to ophthalmopathy occurred over 18 months of follow-up. Hyperthyroidism patients were newly diagnosed, had a disease duration of under 2 months, and were aged 18 to 65 years. Exclusion was applied to patients with uncontrolled infections, other autoimmune diseases, pregnancy or lactation. Diagnoses were established on the basis of clinical symptoms, serum thyroxine and TRAb, thyroid ultrasound, and orbital computed tomography. PBMCs were isolated from about 9 ml of fresh peripheral blood by Ficoll-Paque density gradient centrifugation. Total RNA was extracted using Trizol reagent, and RNA quality was assessed on an Agilent 2100 Bioanalyzer. Input material: blood. This TCR was sampled from a woman aged 18-35 years with Graves' hyperthyroidism.

At the DNA level, the sequence is TGTGCCAGCAGTCCGCCCACAAGTCTTGTAGGGAATGAGCAGTACTTC. Its protein product is CASSPPTSLVGNEQYF. The rearranged chain carries TRBV12-3 or TRBV12-4 and TRBJ2-1, with the identity of the D gene unclear. The assigned J gene may be wrong: the sequence end matches TRBJ2-7 better. The CDR3 covers 16 residues, taking in both the cysteine and the phenylalanine. Only CDR3 DNA is held: 48 bases, read in frame from base 1.